The 9 T cell receptor beta chains below were found in one sample sequenced in a study of identifying expanded T cells in peripheral blood. Repertoires were generated with immunoSEQ multiplex PCR, while TCRdb's copy carries only in-frame clones and drops some. Found here are 75,000 to 90,000 clones, 84% of them singletons; the top ten hold 18%. Sequenced material: blood. These receptors were taken from a person aged 18 to 70 in good health.

This clone was found once. The chain joins TRBV13 to TRBJ2-3; D not certain. Looked up from germline, CDR1 is PRHDT and CDR2 is FYEKMQ (reference sequence). CDR3 size: 12 residues. V lost 5 bases, J lost 0 bases, and 3 bases lay in between. The DNA for the CDR3 is TGTGCCAGCAGCCTCAGCACAGATACGCAGTATTTT. Encoded protein: CASSLSTDTQYF.

The rearrangement uses TRBV4-2 and TRBJ2-7, with 8 positions matching TRBD2. Germline values: CDR1 LGHNA, CDR2 YNFKEQ. This CDR3 has 14 amino acids. V was pared by 0 bases and J by 3 bases, with 1 base of the junction left unmatched. CDR3 sequence reads: CASSQELADYEQYF. The CDR3 region has the DNA TGTGCCAGCAGCCAAGAACTAGCGGACTACGAGCAGTACTTC.

CDR3 in amino acids: CASSLDDPALEPQHF. CDR3 nucleotides: TGCGCCAGCAGCTTGGACGACCCGGCGCTGGAGCCCCAGCATTTT. V is TRBV5-1 and J is TRBJ1-5, with D unclear. Trimming cost V 0 bases and J 8 bases, with 15 bases left between them. This CDR3 spans 15 amino acids. Per the germline V gene, CDR1 is SGHRS and CDR2 is YFSETQ.

The rearrangement joins TRBV5-4 to TRBJ2-1; 10 bases line up with TRBD1. Trimming at V came to 0 bases and at J to 0 bases, leaving 12 bases not matched to a gene. The CDR3 consists of 20 residues. Germline V gene lookup returns CDR1 SGHNT and CDR2 YYREEE (reference sequence). CDR3 sequence (DNA): TGTGCCAGCAGCTTGGTTGGGACAGGGGACCTATTGAGCTCCTACAATGAGCAGTTCTTC. Protein sequence: CASSLVGTGDLLSSYNEQFF.

The chain employs TRBV2 and TRBJ2-2, with D perhaps given as TRBD1 or TRBD2 (5 bases each). Trimming stripped 6 bases from V and 1 base from J, with 9 bases between. Looked up from germline, CDR1 is SNHLY and CDR2 is FYNNEI. The CDR3 has 14 residues. The CDR3 reads CASRGRVNTGELFF. The CDR3 region has the DNA TGTGCCAGCAGGGGACGGGTGAACACCGGGGAGCTGTTTTTT.

This clone appeared a few times. The chain employs TRBV2 and TRBJ2-1; D could derive from TRBD1 or TRBD2 (5 bases each). With 4 bases removed from V and 3 bases from J, the gap between germline ends came to 25 bases. The CDR3 consists of 19 residues. Germline assignment: CDR1 SNHLY and CDR2 FYNNEI. The chain's CDR3 is CASSVNRQGASGHYNEQFF. The DNA for the CDR3 is TGTGCCAGCAGTGTAAACAGGCAAGGGGCAAGCGGACACTACAATGAGCAGTTCTTC. The whole variable domain, remainder taken from reference TRBV2 and TRBJ2-1, is EPEVTQTPSHQVTQMGQEVILRCVPISNHLYFYWYRQILGQKVEFLVSFYNNEISEKSEIFDDQFSVERPDGSNFTLKIRSTKLEDSAMYFCASSVNRQGASGHYNEQFFGPGTRLTVL.

Comment on this clone: Other DNA sequences within the sample encode an identical CDR3. V and J are TRBV6-5 and TRBJ1-2; 8 bases match TRBD1. The germline V gene has CDR1 MNHEY and CDR2 SVGAGI. Unmatched junction bases numbered 1, after V lost 5 bases and J lost 2 bases. This CDR3 region has 13 residues. The CDR3 DNA reads as TGTGCCAGCAGTCGGACAGGGAACTATGGCTACACCTTC. Its translation is CASSRTGNYGYTF.

The rearrangement links TRBV28 to TRBJ1-5; 8 bases match TRBD1. V shed 6 bases, J shed 3 bases, and the junction held 4 bases outside the gene matches. Germline-derived CDR1 and CDR2 are MDHEN and SYDVKM. CDR3 length: 14 amino acids. The CDR3 nucleotides are TGTGCCAGCAGGGAGACAGGGGACAATCAGCCCCAGCATTTT. Its protein is CASRETGDNQPQHF.

This chain connects TRBV19 to TRBJ2-1, with 11 bases fitting TRBD2. V lost 4 bases, J lost 1 base, and 3 bases stayed unmatched. CDR3 length: 16 residues. Germline loops: CDR1 LNHDA, CDR2 SQIVND (reference sequence). The CDR3 DNA follows: TGTGCCAGTAGTAAGACTAGCGGGACGTCCTACAATGAGCAGTTCTTC. Its translation: CASSKTSGTSYNEQFF. The entire variable domain, with the rest obtained from reference TRBV19 and TRBJ2-1, is as follows: DGGITQSPKYLFRKEGQNVTLSCEQNLNHDAMYWYRQDPGQGLRLIYYSQIVNDFQKGDIAEGYSVSREKKESFPLTVTSAQKNPTAFYLCASSKTSGTSYNEQFFGPGTRLTVL.